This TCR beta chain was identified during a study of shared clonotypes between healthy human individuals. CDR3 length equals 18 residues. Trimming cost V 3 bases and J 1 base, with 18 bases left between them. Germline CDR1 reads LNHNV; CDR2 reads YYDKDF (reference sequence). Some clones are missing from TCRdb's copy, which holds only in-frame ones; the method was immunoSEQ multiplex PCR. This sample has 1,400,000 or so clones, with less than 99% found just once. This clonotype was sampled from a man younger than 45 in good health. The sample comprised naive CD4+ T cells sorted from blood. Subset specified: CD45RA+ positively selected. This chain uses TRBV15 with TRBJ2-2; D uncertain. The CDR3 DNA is TGTGCCACCAGCAGTGCCAAGTTGGGTTTATGGAACACCGGGGAGCTGTTTTTT. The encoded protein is CATSSAKLGLWNTGELFF.